The 17 T cell receptor beta chains reported below all come from one sample, sequenced in a study of CXCR3-negative and CXCR3-positive naive CD8 T cells. Notes on the study in general: Naive cells that were CXCR3-positive had more hydrophobic TRB CDR3s (compared with CXCR3-negative naive cells).

These receptors are not linked to any known antigen. In preparing the TRB cDNA libraries, 5' RACE with UMI labels was used. After re-calling the 5' RACE reads, TCRdb lists one entry per CDR3 protein, DNA absent. This listing includes 80,000 to 100,000 distinct CDR3 sequences. The sample consisted of naive CXCR3+ CD8+ T cells from blood. The subset was: CD45RO-CCR7+CD27+CD95- naive CD8+ T cells expressing CXCR3 (TNR3+). The source is a human donor in good health. Some clones in this sample may be carry-over from other donors' samples.

V and J are TRBV28 and TRBJ1-1; TCRdb designates TRBD1, a call that cannot be tested without DNA. The CDR3 has 13 residues. The germline V gene encodes CDR1 MDHEN and CDR2 SYDVKM. CDR3 in amino acids: CASAYQGVTEAFF.

The genes are TRBV6-2 or TRBV6-3 and TRBJ2-2; TCRdb outputs TRBD1, but without DNA this stays unchecked. The germline CDR1 and CDR2 sequences are MNHEY and SVGEGT. The CDR3 extends over 15 amino acids. The CDR3 protein is CASRPGQEYTGELFF.

The chain carries TRBV21-1 and TRBJ2-4; lacking DNA, the TRBD1 call made by TCRdb goes unchecked. TRBV21-1 is recorded as a pseudogene. The CDR3 covers 17 residues. CDR3 residues: CASSNFIRVLAKIIQYF.

The J gene is TRBJ1-2, the V gene TRBV2; TCRdb calls TRBD1, which cannot be checked without DNA. Looked up from germline, CDR1 is SNHLY and CDR2 is FYNNEI. The CDR3 extends over 12 amino acids. CDR3 residues: CASSEEAPGYTF.

The chain uses TRBV12-3 or TRBV12-4 and TRBJ1-5; TCRdb proposes TRBD1, but this gene call is untestable without DNA. The length of the CDR3 is 14 residues. The CDR3 loop reads CASSVGGMGQPQHF.

The rearrangement joins TRBV29-1 to TRBJ2-3; TCRdb gives TRBD1 as the D gene, but with no DNA this cannot be confirmed. This CDR3 spans 18 amino acids. The germline gives CDR1 SQVTM, CDR2 ANQGSEA. The CDR3: CSVEPANSRQGALDTQYF.

The V gene is TRBV18, the J gene TRBJ2-3; TCRdb indicates TRBD1, and absent DNA this call remains unverified. The CDR3 runs to 14 residues. Germline values: CDR1 KGHSH, CDR2 LQKENI. The CDR3 sequence is CASFRDSVKDTQYF.

The V gene is TRBV5-1, the J gene TRBJ2-3; TCRdb returns TRBD1, unconfirmable since there is no DNA. Germline V gene lookup returns CDR1 SGHRS and CDR2 YFSETQ. CDR3 length: 16 residues. This CDR3 is CASSLEGDPDADTQYF.

This chain uses TRBV28 with TRBJ2-7; TCRdb picks TRBD1, but there is no DNA to check that call. This CDR3 region has 14 residues. Germline V lookup: CDR1 MDHEN, CDR2 SYDVKM. The CDR3 loop is CASRGTGIGYEQYF. Variable domain in full (rest from reference TRBV28 and TRBJ2-7): DVKVTQSSRYLVKRTGEKVFLECVQDMDHENMFWYRQDPGLGLRLIYFSYDVKMKEKGDIPEGYSVSREKKERFSLILESASTNQTSMYLCASRGTGIGYEQYFGPGTRLTVT.

The chain is built from TRBV5-1 and TRBJ1-2. Per germline, CDR1 SGHRS and CDR2 YFSETQ. CDR3 size: 16 residues. CDR3 sequence: CASSLGAGGANYGYTF.

V and J are TRBV28 and TRBJ2-3; absent DNA, TCRdb's TRBD1 call cannot be checked. The germline gives CDR1 MDHEN, CDR2 SYDVKM. This CDR3 contains 14 residues. The CDR3 loop reads CASIPEQGWNTQYF.

CDR3 sequence reads: CASSVEVGYEQYF. The V gene is TRBV5-1, the J gene TRBJ2-7. This CDR3 has 13 residues. Germline CDR1 SGHRS, CDR2 YFSETQ.

The chain recombines TRBV29-1 with TRBJ2-7. The CDR3 totals 12 residues. Germline V gene data show CDR1 as SQVTM and CDR2 as ANQGSEA. CDR3 region: CSVADSSYEQYF.

V gene TRBV20-1 combines with J gene TRBJ1-5; TCRdb names TRBD1, which stays unverified in the absence of DNA. The CDR3 is 14 residues long. Germline V gives CDR1 DFQATT, CDR2 SNEGSKA (reference sequence). The CDR3 sequence is CSAPDRERNQPQHF.

The V gene is TRBV10-3, the J gene TRBJ2-1; with no DNA, the TCRdb D assignment of TRBD1 cannot be verified. In germline, CDR1 is ENHRY, CDR2 SYGVKD. The CDR3 covers 11 residues. This CDR3 reads CAISEGDEQFF.

The genes are TRBV21-1 and TRBJ2-1. TRBV21-1 is deemed a pseudogene. The CDR3 contains 20 residues. The CDR3 loop is CASSKALRKTALSSYNEQFF.

The chain uses TRBV6-2 or TRBV6-3 and TRBJ2-2; TCRdb's D gene call, TRBD1, goes unchecked for lack of DNA. The CDR3 consists of 14 residues. Germline CDR1 MNHEY, CDR2 SVGEGT. CDR3 in amino acids: CASSYSTGTGELFF.